Following are 26 T cell receptor beta chains from one sample sequenced in a study of Tregs in tolerant kidney transplant recipients. Generated by immunoSEQ multiplex PCR, the TCRdb table keeps only in-frame clones and is missing some. The table has approximately 93,000 clones, 93% seen once. The sequenced sample was CD4+ T cells from blood, obtained before the transplant. These receptors were obtained from a human donor who received a combined kidney and bone marrow transplant.

This sequence joins TRBV7-2 and TRBJ1-2; D gene ambiguous. The germline V gene encodes CDR1 SGHTA and CDR2 FQGNSA. The CDR3 sequence is 13 residues long. V was cut by 5 bases and J by 8 bases, with 15 bases left in between. CDR3 DNA sequence: TGTGCCAGCAGCGCCACGCGGTTGGAGGGCTACACCTTC. It specifies CASSATRLEGYTF. The full variable domain, rest sourced from reference TRBV7-2 and TRBJ1-2, is GAGVSQSPSNKVTEKGKDVELRCDPISGHTALYWYRQSLGQGLEFLIYFQGNSAPDKSGLPSDRFSAERTGGSVSTLTIQRTQQEDSAVYLCASSATRLEGYTFGSGTRLTVV.

The genes are TRBV5-1 and TRBJ1-2; TRBD1 is a possible D gene (5 bases). This CDR3 has 13 amino acids. CDR1 is SGHRS and CDR2 is YFSETQ in the germline V gene. Trimming pared 2 bases from V and 5 bases from J, leaving 10 bases between. As DNA, the CDR3 is TGCGCCAGCAGCTTCCAGGGACTTTATGGCTACACCTTC. It encodes CASSFQGLYGYTF.

The chain combines TRBV5-4 with TRBJ2-5; 8 bases match TRBD2. Per germline, CDR1 SGHNT and CDR2 YYREEE (reference sequence). This CDR3 has 15 residues. The ends lost 2 bases at V and 1 base at J; junction bases unmatched: 4. The CDR3 bases are TGTGCCAGCAGCTTTAGCGGGAAACGCCAAGAGACCCAGTACTTC. Its protein is CASSFSGKRQETQYF. Variable domain in full (rest from reference TRBV5-4 and TRBJ2-5): ETGVTQSPTHLIKTRGQQVTLRCSSQSGHNTVSWYQQALGQGPQFIFQYYREEENGRGNFPPRFSGLQFPNYSSELNVNALELDDSALYLCASSFSGKRQETQYFGPGTRLLVL.

CDR3 protein: CASSLSRGNTIYF. The CDR3 region has the DNA TGTGCCAGCAGTCTAAGTCGGGGTAACACCATATATTTT. The chain carries TRBV11-3 and TRBJ1-3; no clear D. The V gene lost 6 bases and the J gene lost 7 bases, with 13 bases spanning the gap. This CDR3 contains 13 residues. CDR1 is SGHNT, CDR2 YENEEA, per germline.

This chain connects TRBV11-3 to TRBJ2-7, with 12 bases aligning to TRBD2. The length of the CDR3 is 13 residues. Trimming at V came to 5 bases and at J to 6 bases, leaving 2 bases not matched to a gene. The germline CDR1 and CDR2 sequences are SGHNT and YENEEA. CDR3 DNA: TGTGCCAGCAGCGCGGGACTAGCGGGCGAGCAGTACTTC. Its translation is CASSAGLAGEQYF.

The chain uses TRBV6-6 and TRBJ1-5; the D gene is possibly TRBD1 (6 bases). Germline CDR1 reads MNHNY; CDR2 reads SVGAGI (reference sequence). V was clipped by 4 bases and J by 2 bases, with 9 bases between them. This CDR3 comprises 14 residues. CDR3 sequence: CASSSSGGNQPQHF. Here the CDR3 DNA reads TGTGCCAGCAGTTCCTCAGGGGGCAATCAGCCCCAGCATTTT.

This chain connects TRBV7-6 to TRBJ1-2; 8 nucleotides agree with TRBD1. The germline V gene encodes CDR1 SGHVS and CDR2 FNYEAQ. Trimming removed 5 bases from V and 4 bases from J; junction bases left unmatched: 3. The CDR3 totals 13 residues. CDR3 in DNA: TGTGCCAGCAGCAGCGGACAGGGCTATGGCTACACCTTC. It specifies CASSSGQGYGYTF.

As regards this clone: The junction does not match germline at one end; this may be a read error. This same CDR3 is encoded by further DNA sequences in the sample. The chain carries TRBV30 and TRBJ1-6; D might be TRBD1 (6 bases). The CDR3 extends over 12 amino acids. Germline V gives CDR1 GTSNPN, CDR2 SVGIG (reference sequence). This chain's CDR3 is CARGEGDSPLHF. The DNA for the CDR3 is TGTGCCCGAGGGGAGGGGGATTCCCCCCTCCACTTT.

The chain is built from TRBV7-9 and TRBJ2-4; 11 bases are shared with TRBD2. V was pared by 4 bases and J by 6 bases, with 8 bases of the junction left unmatched. The germline V gene encodes CDR1 SEHNR and CDR2 FQNEAQ (reference sequence). The CDR3 is 16 residues long. CDR3 nucleotides: TGTGCCAGCAGCTCCCGACTAGCGGGGCCCCTAAACATTCAGTACTTC. Translating gives CASSSRLAGPLNIQYF. Full variable domain (rest looked up from reference TRBV7-9 and TRBJ2-4): DTGVSQNPRHKITKRGQNVTFRCDPISEHNRLYWYRQTLGQGPEFLTYFQNEAQLEKSRLLSDRFSAERPKGSFSTLEIQRTEQGDSAMYLCASSSRLAGPLNIQYFGAGTRLSVL.

J is TRBJ1-2 and V is TRBV7-2; the D gene is possibly TRBD1 (6 bases). Looked up from germline, CDR1 is SGHTA and CDR2 is FQGNSA. V lost 1 base and J 2 bases, leaving 14 bases between the germline ends. This CDR3 is 16 amino acids long. The CDR3 sequence is CASSLVVGQGNYGYTF. Here the CDR3 DNA reads TGTGCCAGCAGCTTAGTGGTGGGACAAGGAAACTATGGCTACACCTTC.

The CDR3: CASSGDRGNEKLFF. The CDR3, as DNA: TGTGCCAGCTCCGGGGACAGGGGAAATGAAAAACTGTTTTTT. This chain connects TRBV18 to TRBJ1-4; 10 nucleotides line up with TRBD1. Unmatched junction bases numbered 3, after V lost 6 bases and J lost 5 bases. The CDR3 loop spans 14 amino acids. Germline loops: CDR1 KGHSH, CDR2 LQKENI.

This sequence joins TRBV7-2 and TRBJ2-2; D is possibly TRBD2 (6 bases). The CDR3 is 16 residues long. Germline V gene sequence: CDR1 SGHTA, CDR2 FQGNSA. The V end lost 5 bases, the J end lost 5 bases, and 18 bases lay between the germline ends. The CDR3 sequence is CASSLPPRGATGELFF. Written as DNA, the CDR3 is TGTGCCAGCAGCCTACCTCCCCGCGGGGCGACCGGGGAGCTGTTTTTT.

The chain recombines TRBV18 with TRBJ2-3, with TRBD1 matching over 7 bases. Losses at the gene ends were 1 base for V and 4 bases for J; bases not matched to a gene: 14. The CDR3 totals 18 residues. Germline CDR1 KGHSH, CDR2 LQKENI. The CDR3 nucleotides read TGTGCCAGCTCACCACAATTCCTCAGACAGGGTAACGCAGATACGCAGTATTTT. As protein: CASSPQFLRQGNADTQYF. Full variable domain (remainder filled in from reference TRBV18 and TRBJ2-3): NAGVMQNPRHLVRRRGQEARLRCSPMKGHSHVYWYRQLPEEGLKFMVYLQKENIIDESGMPKERFSAEFPKEGPSILRIQQVVRGDSAAYFCASSPQFLRQGNADTQYFGPGTRLTVL.

This clone was observed a handful of times. This rearrangement joins TRBV10-3 to TRBJ1-3; D not resolved. The V and J ends lost 0 bases and 0 bases respectively, with 6 bases between them. The germline V gene encodes CDR1 ENHRY and CDR2 SYGVKD. There are 15 residues in the CDR3. The CDR3 nucleotides read TGTGCCATCAGTGAGTCGGGAGGCTCTGGAAACACCATATATTTT. This codes for CAISESGGSGNTIYF.

This clone was seen only a few times. The rearrangement joins TRBV7-2 to TRBJ2-1, with D maybe TRBD2 (5 bases). The CDR3 covers 16 residues. In germline, CDR1 is SGHTA, CDR2 FQGNSA. Between the trimmed V and J ends, which lost 0 bases and 0 bases, there was a span of 9 bases. CDR3 in DNA: TGTGCCAGCAGCTTAGCCCTAGCAGTCTCCTACAATGAGCAGTTCTTC. It specifies CASSLALAVSYNEQFF.

The chain has TRBV5-4 and TRBJ2-5; weak D call: TRBD2 (7 bases). CDR3 length equals 14 residues. Deletions cut 2 bases from V and 6 bases from J, with 14 bases between. The germline gives CDR1 SGHNT, CDR2 YYREEE (reference sequence). The CDR3 loop is CASSFPGGGKTQYF. CDR3 in DNA: TGTGCCAGCAGCTTCCCGGGGGGCGGGAAGACCCAGTACTTC.

The V gene is TRBV9, the J gene TRBJ2-1, with 9 nucleotides matching TRBD2. This CDR3 has 15 amino acids. The germline gives CDR1 SGDLS, CDR2 YYNGEE. With 0 bases clipped from V and 8 bases from J, the junction kept 6 bases outside the gene matches. The CDR3 loop is CASSVDGTSFDEQFF. The CDR3 DNA reads TGTGCCAGCAGCGTAGATGGGACTAGCTTCGATGAGCAGTTCTTC.

The chain combines TRBV29-1 with TRBJ1-1; 9 bases fit TRBD1. This CDR3 is built from 12 residues. Germline CDR1 SQVTM, CDR2 ANQGSEA. V gave up 6 bases and J gave up 6 bases; unmatched junction bases: 5. CDR3 sequence: CSVRDRDSEAFF. The CDR3 DNA reads TGCAGCGTCCGGGACAGGGACTCTGAAGCTTTCTTT.

The V gene is TRBV27, the J gene TRBJ2-4; maybe TRBD2 (6 bases). Trimming pared 2 bases from V and 6 bases from J, leaving 11 bases between. Germline V gives CDR1 MNHEY, CDR2 SMNVEV (reference sequence). This CDR3 region has 14 residues. In DNA form, the CDR3 reads TGTGCCAGCAGTTTAAGGTCTAGCGTAAACATTCAGTACTTC. It specifies CASSLRSSVNIQYF.

V gene TRBV5-4 combines with J gene TRBJ2-1, with a tentative D call TRBD1 (7 bases). Germline V gene sequence: CDR1 SGHNT, CDR2 YYREEE (reference sequence). CDR3 length: 14 residues. V lost 4 bases, J lost 1 base, and 9 bases lay in between. The CDR3 region has the DNA TGTGCCAGCAGCCAGGGGGGATCCTACAATGAGCAGTTCTTC. Amino acids: CASSQGGSYNEQFF.

This clone came up once. The genes are TRBV15 and TRBJ2-5, with D maybe TRBD1 (5 bases). Germline values: CDR1 LNHNV, CDR2 YYDKDF (reference sequence). The CDR3 has 14 amino acids. The V end was cut by 1 base, the J end by 4 bases, with 10 bases between. For the CDR3, the DNA is TGTGCCACCAGCAGAGTGTACAGGCGAGAGACCCAGTACTTC. Encoded protein: CATSRVYRRETQYF.

The CDR3 DNA is TGTGCCTGGAGTGAGGACAGGGGGTACGAGCAGTACTTC. Protein product: CAWSEDRGYEQYF. The chain joins TRBV30 to TRBJ2-7; TRBD1 aligns across 10 bases. CDR3 length: 13 amino acids. The germline V gene has CDR1 GTSNPN and CDR2 SVGIG (reference sequence). With V trimmed by 1 base and J by 4 bases, 1 base remained unmatched.

The chain combines TRBV7-9 with TRBJ2-4, with TRBD1 matching over 9 bases. Germline CDR1 is SEHNR and CDR2 is FQNEAQ (reference sequence). CDR3 size: 13 residues. Trimming cost V 9 bases and J 8 bases; bases outside gene matches: 8. The CDR3 loop is CASIGQGRDIQYF. DNA for the CDR3: TGTGCCAGTATCGGACAGGGGAGGGACATTCAGTACTTC.

V gene TRBV7-2 combines with J gene TRBJ2-7; 8 bases line up with TRBD2. Germline lookup yields CDR1 SGHTA and CDR2 FQGNSA. This CDR3 region has 14 residues. Unmatched junction bases numbered 12, after V lost 5 bases and J lost 9 bases. The CDR3 region is CASSPREGGSGQYF. In nucleotides, the CDR3 is TGTGCCAGCAGCCCCCGGGAGGGCGGGAGCGGGCAGTACTTC.

This rearrangement joins TRBV19 to TRBJ1-2; perhaps TRBD1 as D (6 bases). The CDR3 extends over 15 amino acids. Trimming cost V 2 bases and J 9 bases, with 19 bases left between them. The germline gives CDR1 LNHDA, CDR2 SQIVND (reference sequence). The CDR3 protein is CASSIWTVGSKRYTF. CDR3 sequence (DNA): TGTGCCAGTAGTATATGGACAGTCGGCTCTAAACGCTACACCTTC.

The rearrangement joins TRBV5-4 to TRBJ2-3, with D maybe TRBD2 (5 bases). The germline CDR1 and CDR2 sequences are SGHNT and YYREEE (reference sequence). This CDR3 is built from 14 residues. Trimming shortened V by 4 bases and J by 0 bases, and 9 bases separated the two germline ends. CDR3 loop: CASSMTTSTDTQYF. The CDR3 region has the DNA TGTGCCAGCAGCATGACTACTAGCACAGATACGCAGTATTTT.